This T cell receptor beta chain appears in the sequencing data of a study of PD-1 blockade in classical Hodgkin lymphoma. This clone occurred once. Time point meaning: cycle 4 day 1 (C4D1), after more than five weeks of nivolumab. Relapse after autologous stem cell transplantation occurred in every patient, and brentuximab vedotin exposure varied. Clones were sequenced by immunoSEQ multiplex PCR, and TCRdb holds only the in-frame ones, with some missing. The sample includes about 60,000 clones, around 94% of them seen just once. The CDR3 loop spans 16 amino acids. V was trimmed by 4 bases and J by 4 bases, leaving 19 bases between them. Germline values: CDR1 SGHDT, CDR2 YYEEEE.

This clonotype originated in a human donor with classical Hodgkin lymphoma. The sample consisted of peripheral blood mononuclear cells (PBMCs), taken before the fourth cycle of nivolumab. The chain employs TRBV5-6 and TRBJ2-3; D is possibly TRBD2 (6 bases). The CDR3 is CASSGGLFFLADTQYF. The CDR3 DNA sequence: TGTGCCAGCAGCGGCGGACTATTTTTCCTGGCAGATACGCAGTATTTT.